Below are 4 T cell receptor beta chains sequenced from a single sample in a study of T cells in Graves' hyperthyroidism and ophthalmopathy. Amplification targeted TCR beta CDR3 regions from RNA transcripts. Primed by the HTBI set, a first-round RT-PCR was run on the TCR CDR3. TCRdb re-derived calls from the multiplex PCR reads in MiXCR, one entry per CDR3 protein. Among approximately 400,000 distinct CDR3 sequences listed, roughly 15% were seen once. The specimen sequenced was blood. The receptors shown here come from a young woman with Graves' ophthalmopathy.

The chain carries TRBV27 and TRBJ1-1; 8 positions match TRBD1. The CDR3 spans 16 residues. Germline V CDR1 and CDR2: MNHEY, SMNVEV (reference sequence). Trimming cost V 1 base and J 4 bases; bases outside gene matches: 8. The CDR3 coding sequence is TGTGCCAGCAGTTTATTCTCGCCTGGGACAGGCACTGAAGCTTTCTTT. Protein product: CASSLFSPGTGTEAFF.

This clonotype appeared many times. The chain couples TRBV13 to TRBJ2-7; tentative D call: TRBD2 (6 bases). V lost 4 bases and J 7 bases, leaving 14 bases between the germline ends. Germline-derived CDR1 and CDR2 are PRHDT and FYEKMQ (reference sequence). The CDR3 runs to 13 residues. The CDR3 region has the DNA TGTGCCAGCAGCTCAGGACGCGGGGAGGAGCAGTACTTC. Encoded protein: CASSSGRGEEQYF.

This clonotype was picked up many times. The rearrangement links TRBV30 to TRBJ1-4; weak D call: TRBD1 (5 bases). Germline V gives CDR1 GTSNPN, CDR2 SVGIG (reference sequence). The CDR3 consists of 15 residues. Trimming took off 0 bases at V and 0 bases at J, with 8 bases between the two ends. The CDR3 bases are TGTGCCTGGAGTGTGCAGGGTACAACTAATGAAAAACTGTTTTTT. This gives the protein CAWSVQGTTNEKLFF.

With respect to this clonotype: The junction differs from germline at one of its ends, possibly a read error. The V gene is TRBV11-1, the J gene TRBJ1-1, with D possibly matching TRBD1 (5 bases). The germline gives CDR1 SGHAT, CDR2 FQDESV (reference sequence). CDR3 length: 12 residues. The CDR3 region has the DNA TGTGCCAGCAGCTTATTTGGGGCTGAGGCTTTCTTT. It specifies CASSLFGAEAFF.